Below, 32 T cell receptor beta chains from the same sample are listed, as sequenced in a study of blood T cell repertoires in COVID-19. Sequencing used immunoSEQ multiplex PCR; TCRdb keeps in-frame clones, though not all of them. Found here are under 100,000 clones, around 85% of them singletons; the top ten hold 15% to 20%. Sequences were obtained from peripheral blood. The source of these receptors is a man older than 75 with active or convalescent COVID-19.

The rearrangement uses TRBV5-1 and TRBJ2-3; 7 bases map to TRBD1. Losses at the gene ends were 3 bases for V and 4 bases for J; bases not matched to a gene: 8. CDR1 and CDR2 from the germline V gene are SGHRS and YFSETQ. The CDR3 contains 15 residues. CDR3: CASSYRQGFADTQYF. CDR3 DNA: TGCGCCAGCAGCTACCGACAGGGTTTTGCAGATACGCAGTATTTT.

CDR3 in amino acids: CSAPELETQYF. CDR3 nucleotides: TGCAGTGCACCTGAACTGGAGACCCAGTACTTC. This chain connects TRBV20-1 to TRBJ2-5; D call uncertain. The CDR3 sequence is 11 residues long. Germline values: CDR1 DFQATT, CDR2 SNEGSKA (reference sequence). The V and J ends lost 6 bases and 5 bases respectively, with 10 bases between them.

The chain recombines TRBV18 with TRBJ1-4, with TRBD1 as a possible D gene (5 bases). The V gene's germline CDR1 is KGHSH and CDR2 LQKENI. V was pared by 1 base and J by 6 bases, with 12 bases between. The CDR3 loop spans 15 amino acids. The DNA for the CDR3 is TGTGCCAGCTCACCACTTAGGGGAGGAGATGAAAAACTGTTTTTT. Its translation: CASSPLRGGDEKLFF.

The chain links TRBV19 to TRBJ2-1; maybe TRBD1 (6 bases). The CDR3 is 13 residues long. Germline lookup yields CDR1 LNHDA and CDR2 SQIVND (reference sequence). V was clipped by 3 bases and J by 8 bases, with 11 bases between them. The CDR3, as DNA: TGTGCCAGTAGTATGGGGGCCAGGCATGAGCAGTTCTTC. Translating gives CASSMGARHEQFF.

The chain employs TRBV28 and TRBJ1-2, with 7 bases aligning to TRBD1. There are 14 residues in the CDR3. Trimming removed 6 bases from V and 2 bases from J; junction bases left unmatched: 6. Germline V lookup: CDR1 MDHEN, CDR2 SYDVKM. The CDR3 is CASSPEDRNYGYTF. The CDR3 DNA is TGTGCCAGCAGCCCCGAGGACAGGAACTATGGCTACACCTTC.

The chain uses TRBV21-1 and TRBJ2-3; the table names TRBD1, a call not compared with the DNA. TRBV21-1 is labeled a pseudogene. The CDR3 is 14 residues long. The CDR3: CASSNWPLSDTQYF. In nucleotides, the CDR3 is TGTGCCAGCAGCAATTGGCCGCTCTCGGATACGCAGTATTTT.

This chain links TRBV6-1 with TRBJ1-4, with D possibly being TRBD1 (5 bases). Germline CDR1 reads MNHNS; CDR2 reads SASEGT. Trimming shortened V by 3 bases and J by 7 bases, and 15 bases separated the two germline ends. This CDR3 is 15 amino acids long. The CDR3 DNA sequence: TGTGCCAGCAGTGAGATTCAGGGTGGGGCTGAAAAACTGTTTTTT. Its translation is CASSEIQGGAEKLFF.

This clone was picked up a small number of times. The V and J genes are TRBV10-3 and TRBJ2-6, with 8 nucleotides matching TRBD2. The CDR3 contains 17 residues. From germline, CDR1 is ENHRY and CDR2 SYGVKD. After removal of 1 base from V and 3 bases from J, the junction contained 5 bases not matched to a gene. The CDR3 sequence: CAISEFGGASGANVLTF. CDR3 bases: TGTGCCATCAGTGAGTTCGGGGGGGCCAGTGGGGCCAACGTCCTGACTTTC.

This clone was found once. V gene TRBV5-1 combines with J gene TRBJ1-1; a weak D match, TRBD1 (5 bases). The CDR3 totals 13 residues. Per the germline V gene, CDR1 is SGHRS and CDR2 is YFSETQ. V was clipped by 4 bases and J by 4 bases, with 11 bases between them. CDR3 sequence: CASSTAGITEAFF. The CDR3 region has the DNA TGCGCCAGCAGCACCGCAGGGATCACTGAAGCTTTCTTT.

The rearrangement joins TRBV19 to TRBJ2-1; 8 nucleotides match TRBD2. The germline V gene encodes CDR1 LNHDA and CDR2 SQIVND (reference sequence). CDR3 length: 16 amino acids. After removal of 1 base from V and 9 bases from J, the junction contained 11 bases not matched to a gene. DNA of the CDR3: TGTGCCAGTAGTATAGGGGGCGGGAGGTCAGTAGTTGAGCAGTTCTTC. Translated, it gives CASSIGGGRSVVEQFF.

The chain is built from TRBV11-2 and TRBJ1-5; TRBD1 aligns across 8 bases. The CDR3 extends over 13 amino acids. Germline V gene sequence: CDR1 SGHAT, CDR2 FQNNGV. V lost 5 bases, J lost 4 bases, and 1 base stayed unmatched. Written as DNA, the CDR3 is TGTGCCAGCAGCGACAGGGGTAATCAGCCCCAGCATTTT. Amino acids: CASSDRGNQPQHF.

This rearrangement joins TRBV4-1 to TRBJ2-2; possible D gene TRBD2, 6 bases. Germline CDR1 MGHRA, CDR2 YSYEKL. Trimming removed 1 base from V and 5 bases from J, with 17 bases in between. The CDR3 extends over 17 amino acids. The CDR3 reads CASSQALGGVGTGELFF. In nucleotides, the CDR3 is TGCGCCAGCAGCCAAGCCCTGGGAGGAGTGGGAACCGGGGAGCTGTTTTTT.

CDR3 sequence reads: CASSPRDRGTNTGELFF. The CDR3 DNA reads as TGTGCCAGCAGTCCCCGAGACAGGGGTACGAACACCGGGGAGCTGTTTTTT. The chain uses TRBV6-6 and TRBJ2-2, with TRBD1 matching 8 bases. Germline V gene sequence: CDR1 MNHNY, CDR2 SVGAGI (reference sequence). V gave up 5 bases and J gave up 0 bases; unmatched junction bases: 8. This CDR3 is built from 17 residues.

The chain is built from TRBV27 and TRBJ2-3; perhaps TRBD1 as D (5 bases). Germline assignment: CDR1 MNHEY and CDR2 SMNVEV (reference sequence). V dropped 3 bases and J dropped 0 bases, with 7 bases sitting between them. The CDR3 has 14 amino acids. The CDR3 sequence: CASSFDRSTDTQYF. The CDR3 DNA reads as TGTGCCAGCAGTTTCGACAGAAGCACAGATACGCAGTATTTT.

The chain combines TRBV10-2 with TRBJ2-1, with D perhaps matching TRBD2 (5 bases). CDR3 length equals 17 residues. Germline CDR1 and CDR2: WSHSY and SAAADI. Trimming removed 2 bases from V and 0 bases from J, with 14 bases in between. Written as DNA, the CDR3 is TGCGCCAGCAGTGAGGATCTCGGGGTCAGCTCCTACAATGAGCAGTTCTTC. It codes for CASSEDLGVSSYNEQFF.

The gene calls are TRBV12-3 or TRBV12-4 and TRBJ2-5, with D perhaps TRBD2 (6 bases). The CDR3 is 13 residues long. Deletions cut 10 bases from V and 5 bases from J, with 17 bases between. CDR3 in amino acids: CATRGDPPETQYF. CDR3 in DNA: TGTGCCACCCGCGGGGACCCCCCTGAGACCCAGTACTTC.

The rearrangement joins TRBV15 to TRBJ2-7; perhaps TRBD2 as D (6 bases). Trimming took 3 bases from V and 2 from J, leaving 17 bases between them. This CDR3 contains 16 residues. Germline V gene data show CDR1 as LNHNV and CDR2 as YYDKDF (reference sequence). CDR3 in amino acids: CATSRGNGTWPYEQYV. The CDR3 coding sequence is TGTGCCACCAGCAGGGGAAACGGGACTTGGCCCTACGAGCAGTACGTC.

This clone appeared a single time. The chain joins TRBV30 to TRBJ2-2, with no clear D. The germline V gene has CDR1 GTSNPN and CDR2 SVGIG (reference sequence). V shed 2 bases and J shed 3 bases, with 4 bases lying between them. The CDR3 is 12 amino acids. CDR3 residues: CAWSPYTGELFF. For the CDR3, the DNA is TGTGCCTGGAGTCCATACACCGGGGAGCTGTTTTTT.

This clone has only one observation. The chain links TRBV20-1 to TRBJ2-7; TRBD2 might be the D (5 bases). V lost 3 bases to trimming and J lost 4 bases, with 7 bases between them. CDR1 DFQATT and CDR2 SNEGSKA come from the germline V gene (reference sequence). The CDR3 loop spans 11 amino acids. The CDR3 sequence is CSASSGYEQYV. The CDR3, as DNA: TGCAGTGCTAGTTCGGGGTACGAGCAGTACGTC.

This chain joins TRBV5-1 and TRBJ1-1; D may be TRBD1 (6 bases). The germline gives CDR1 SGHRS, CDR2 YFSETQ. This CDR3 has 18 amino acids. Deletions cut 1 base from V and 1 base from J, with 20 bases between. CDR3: CASSLYTGTLHGNTEAFF. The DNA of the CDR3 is TGCGCCAGCAGCTTGTACACCGGGACATTACACGGGAACACTGAAGCTTTCTTT.

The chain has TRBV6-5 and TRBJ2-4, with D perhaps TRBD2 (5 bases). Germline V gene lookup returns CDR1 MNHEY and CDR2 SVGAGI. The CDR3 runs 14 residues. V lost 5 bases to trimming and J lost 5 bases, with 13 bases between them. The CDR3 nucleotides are TGTGCCAGCAGTCGGACCTCGAGGGAAAACATTCAGTACTTC. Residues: CASSRTSRENIQYF.

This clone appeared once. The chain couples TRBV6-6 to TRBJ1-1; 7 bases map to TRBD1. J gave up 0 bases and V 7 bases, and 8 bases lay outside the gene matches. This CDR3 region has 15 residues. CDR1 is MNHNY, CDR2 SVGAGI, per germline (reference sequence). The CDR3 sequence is CASNKPDRLNTEAFF. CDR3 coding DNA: TGTGCCAGCAATAAGCCGGACAGGTTGAACACTGAAGCTTTCTTT.

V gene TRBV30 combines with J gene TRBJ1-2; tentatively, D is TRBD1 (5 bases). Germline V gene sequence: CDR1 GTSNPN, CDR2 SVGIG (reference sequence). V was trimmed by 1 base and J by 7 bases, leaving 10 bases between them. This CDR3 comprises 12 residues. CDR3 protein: CAWSDRTSGYTF. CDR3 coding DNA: TGTGCCTGGAGTGATAGGACATCTGGCTACACCTTC.

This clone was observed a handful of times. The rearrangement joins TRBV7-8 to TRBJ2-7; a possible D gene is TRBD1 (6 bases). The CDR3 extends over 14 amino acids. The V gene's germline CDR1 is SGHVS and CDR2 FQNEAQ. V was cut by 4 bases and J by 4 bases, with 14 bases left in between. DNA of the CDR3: TGTGCCAGCAGCTCATTGGACAGAACATACGAGCAGTACGTC. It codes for CASSSLDRTYEQYV.

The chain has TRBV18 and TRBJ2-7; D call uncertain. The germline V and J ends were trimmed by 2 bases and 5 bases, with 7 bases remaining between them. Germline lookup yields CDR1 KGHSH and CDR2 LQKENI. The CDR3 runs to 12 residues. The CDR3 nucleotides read TGTGCCAGCTCACCAAATCGGGACGAGCAGTACGTC. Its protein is CASSPNRDEQYV.

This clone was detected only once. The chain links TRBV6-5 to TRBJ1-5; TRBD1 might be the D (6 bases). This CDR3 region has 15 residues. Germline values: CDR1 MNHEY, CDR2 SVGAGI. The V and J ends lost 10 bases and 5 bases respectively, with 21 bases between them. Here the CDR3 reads CATKPQGRGHQPQHF. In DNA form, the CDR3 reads TGTGCCACCAAACCCCAGGGGCGCGGTCATCAGCCCCAGCATTTT.

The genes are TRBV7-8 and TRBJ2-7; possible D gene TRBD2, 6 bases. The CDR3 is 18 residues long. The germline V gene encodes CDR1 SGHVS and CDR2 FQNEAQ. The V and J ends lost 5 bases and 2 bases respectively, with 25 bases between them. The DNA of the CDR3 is TGTGCCAGCAGCCGTGATCGCCGGAGGGCCGATCCAACCTACGAGCAGTACGTC. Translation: CASSRDRRRADPTYEQYV.

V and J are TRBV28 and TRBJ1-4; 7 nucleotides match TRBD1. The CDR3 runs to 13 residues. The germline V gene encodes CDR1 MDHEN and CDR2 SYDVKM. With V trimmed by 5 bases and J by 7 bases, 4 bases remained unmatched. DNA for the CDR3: TGTGCCAGCAGTATGACAGGGCTTGAAAAACTGTTTTTT. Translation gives CASSMTGLEKLFF.

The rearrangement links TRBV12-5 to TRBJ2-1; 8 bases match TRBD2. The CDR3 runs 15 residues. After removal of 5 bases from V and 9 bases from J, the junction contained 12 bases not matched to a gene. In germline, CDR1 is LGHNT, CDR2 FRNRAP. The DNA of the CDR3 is TGTGCTAGTGGTGCATCCGGGACTAGTAAGGGTGAGCAGTTCTTC. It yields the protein CASGASGTSKGEQFF. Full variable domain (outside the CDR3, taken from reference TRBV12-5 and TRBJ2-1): DARVTQTPRHKVTEMGQEVTMRCQPILGHNTVFWYRQTMMQGLELLAYFRNRAPLDDSGMPKDRFSAEMPDATLATLKIQPSEPRDSAVYFCASGASGTSKGEQFFGPGTRLTVL.

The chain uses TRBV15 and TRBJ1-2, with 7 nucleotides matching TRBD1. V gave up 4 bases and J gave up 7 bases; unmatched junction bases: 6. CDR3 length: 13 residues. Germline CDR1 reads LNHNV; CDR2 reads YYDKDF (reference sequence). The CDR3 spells CATSTQGEVGYTF. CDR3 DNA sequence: TGTGCCACCAGCACTCAGGGGGAGGTTGGCTACACCTTC.

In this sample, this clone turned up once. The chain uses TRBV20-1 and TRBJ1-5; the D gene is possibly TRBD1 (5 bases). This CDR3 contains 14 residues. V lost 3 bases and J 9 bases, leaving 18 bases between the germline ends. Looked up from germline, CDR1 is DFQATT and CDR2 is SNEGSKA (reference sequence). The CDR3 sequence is CSASSSGKYWPQHF. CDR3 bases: TGCAGTGCTAGTTCTTCAGGGAAATATTGGCCCCAGCATTTT.

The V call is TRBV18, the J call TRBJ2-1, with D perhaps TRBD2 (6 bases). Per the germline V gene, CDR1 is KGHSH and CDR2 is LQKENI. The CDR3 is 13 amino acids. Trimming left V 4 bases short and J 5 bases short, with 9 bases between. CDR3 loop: CASSLTRDNEQFF. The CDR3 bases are TGTGCCAGCTCACTGACTAGAGACAATGAGCAGTTCTTC. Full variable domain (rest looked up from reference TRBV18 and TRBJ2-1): NAGVMQNPRHLVRRRGQEARLRCSPMKGHSHVYWYRQLPEEGLKFMVYLQKENIIDESGMPKERFSAEFPKEGPSILRIQQVVRGDSAAYFCASSLTRDNEQFFGPGTRLTVL.